This T cell receptor (beta chain) was captured by sequencing in a study of post-analysis software for immune sequencing data. Overall study context: Patients had relapsing-remitting, secondary progressive or progressive-relapsing multiple sclerosis; some lacked subtype.

For this clonotype: Its matching antigen is unknown.

Study-wide points: Samples from a shared batch, those prepared together, strongly co-clustered by F measure. Patients had higher frequencies than controls of about 5 TRBV segments, including TRBV5-6, TRBV5-1 and TRBV20-1.

Carried by the TCR beta cDNA libraries were unique molecular identifiers. One entry per CDR3 protein, called by TCRdb with MiXCR from the PCR reads. This table has 820,000 or so distinct CDR3 sequences, roughly 50% appearing once. The CDR3 covers 13 residues. Germline-derived CDR1 and CDR2 are MNHNS and SASEGT. The chain links TRBV6-1 to TRBJ2-7; 8 bases agree with TRBD1. The J call may not be correct, given that the DNA end is closer to TRBJ2-5. The source is a girl aged 10 to 17 with multiple sclerosis. The sample consisted of blood. CDR3 protein: CASRYQGAKTQYF. The CDR3 region has the DNA TGTGCCAGCAGGTATCAGGGGGCAAAGACCCAGTACTTC.